This T cell receptor (beta chain) was documented in a study of cytomegalovirus exposure and HLA in healthy donors. TCRdb's table, derived via immunoSEQ multiplex PCR, lists solely in-frame clones and lacks some. The data hold about 66,000 clones, with approximately 96% observed a single time. Germline values: CDR1 SGDLS, CDR2 YYNGEE. The CDR3 is 14 amino acids. V gave up 1 base and J gave up 1 base, with 8 bases separating them. This rearrangement joins TRBV9 to TRBJ1-1; D gene unclear. Sequencing was carried out using PBMCs. The clonotype comes from a man aged 18 to 35 in good health and CMV-seronegative. The CDR3 bases are TGTGCCAGCAGCGTATATGCAGGGAACACTGAAGCTTTCTTT. Translation: CASSVYAGNTEAFF.